These 20 T cell receptor beta chains originate from one sample sequenced in a study of blood T cell repertoires in COVID-19. Libraries were prepared by immunoSEQ multiplex PCR; TCRdb keeps only in-frame clonotypes and omits some of them. The sample shows some 200,000 clones, about 80% of them seen only once. Sequenced: PBMCs or T cells enriched from blood (not recorded which). Source of these receptors: a woman in her forties with acute COVID-19.

The J gene is TRBJ1-2, the V gene TRBV7-9; no firm D call. Trimming removed 5 bases from V and 6 bases from J, with 22 bases in between. The CDR3 has 16 residues. Germline V CDR1 and CDR2: SEHNR, FQNEAQ (reference sequence). The CDR3 loop is CASSPFGGPDLNGYTF. The CDR3 DNA is TGTGCCAGCAGCCCCTTCGGAGGGCCAGACCTTAATGGCTACACCTTC.

The chain is built from TRBV6-5 and TRBJ2-3, with 11 bases that match TRBD1. CDR1 and CDR2 from the germline V gene are MNHEY and SVGAGI. The CDR3 sequence is 14 residues long. After removal of 6 bases from V and 6 bases from J, the junction contained 5 bases not matched to a gene. The CDR3 reads CASSRDRGKDTQYF. DNA of the CDR3: TGTGCCAGCAGCCGGGACAGGGGGAAGGATACGCAGTATTTT.

The chain couples TRBV7-8 to TRBJ2-1; 10 positions match TRBD2. The V gene end was trimmed by 5 bases and the J gene end by 8 bases; junction bases not matched to a gene: 12. Germline V gene sequence: CDR1 SGHVS, CDR2 FQNEAQ. The CDR3 sequence is 16 residues long. The CDR3 protein is CASSRVGSGRWDEQFF. In DNA, the CDR3 is TGTGCCAGCAGCCGAGTAGGTAGCGGGAGGTGGGATGAGCAGTTCTTC.

The rearrangement uses TRBV27 and TRBJ2-7; D is possibly TRBD1 (6 bases). V was trimmed by 4 bases and J by 2 bases, leaving 12 bases between them. The CDR3 length is 14 residues. In germline, CDR1 is MNHEY, CDR2 SMNVEV (reference sequence). The CDR3 DNA sequence: TGTGCCAGCAGTTCGGACAGTTGGCCCTACGAGCAGTACTTC. Its protein is CASSSDSWPYEQYF.

The rearrangement uses TRBV6-5 and TRBJ2-3; TRBD2 aligns across 10 bases. V was clipped by 5 bases and J by 4 bases; unmatched bases: 6. Germline CDR1 MNHEY, CDR2 SVGAGI. CDR3 length equals 15 residues. The CDR3 region is CASSRSGRASDTQYF. The CDR3 nucleotides read TGTGCCAGCAGTAGAAGCGGGAGGGCCTCAGATACGCAGTATTTT.

The chain employs TRBV7-7 and TRBJ2-6, with 9 bases identical to TRBD1. CDR1 is SSHAT, CDR2 FNYEAQ, per germline (reference sequence). V dropped 5 bases and J dropped 1; count of bases not matched to a gene: 6. The CDR3 runs 17 residues. This CDR3 reads CASSTTGTGSGANVLTF. CDR3 nucleotides: TGTGCCAGCAGCACAACCGGGACAGGGTCTGGGGCCAACGTCCTGACTTTC.

CDR3 sequence reads: CASSQETGFGYTF. The CDR3 DNA reads as TGTGCCAGCAGCCAAGAAACAGGGTTTGGCTACACCTTC. V usage is TRBV4-2 and J usage is TRBJ1-2; D might be TRBD1 (6 bases). The CDR3 contains 13 residues. Trimming removed 0 bases from V and 7 bases from J, with 9 bases in between. Germline-derived CDR1 and CDR2 are LGHNA and YNFKEQ.

This chain joins TRBV10-2 and TRBJ1-1; 10 bases line up with TRBD1. CDR1 and CDR2 from the germline V gene are WSHSY and SAAADI. V dropped 10 bases and J dropped 5; count of bases not matched to a gene: 10. The CDR3 consists of 14 residues. The CDR3 nucleotides read TGCGCCACCCGCCTGACAGGGGGCTGGACTGAAGCTTTCTTT. Its protein product is CATRLTGGWTEAFF.

This clone was counted a few times. The chain combines TRBV29-1 with TRBJ2-1; 7 bases are shared with TRBD1. The length of the CDR3 is 14 residues. The ends lost 3 bases at V and 6 bases at J; junction bases unmatched: 8. Germline CDR1 SQVTM, CDR2 ANQGSEA. The CDR3 reads CSVEWWTGSNEQFF. The CDR3 DNA follows: TGCAGCGTTGAGTGGTGGACAGGCAGCAATGAGCAGTTCTTC.

V is TRBV7-2 and J is TRBJ2-2; 12 bases agree with TRBD2. Trimming took 3 bases from V and 6 from J; bases not matched to a gene: 5. This CDR3 has 16 amino acids. Germline CDR1 and CDR2: SGHTA and FQGNSA. The CDR3 reads CASSFRASGRAGELFF. DNA of the CDR3: TGTGCCAGCAGCTTTCGGGCTAGCGGGAGGGCCGGGGAGCTGTTTTTT.

The V call is TRBV18, the J call TRBJ2-5; no definite D call. The better agreement between TRBJ2-7 and the DNA end casts doubt on the J call. Looked up from germline, CDR1 is KGHSH and CDR2 is LQKENI. The CDR3 length is 13 residues. Written as DNA, the CDR3 is TGTGCCAGCTCACCCGGAGCGCACTCCGAGCAGTACTTC. Its protein product is CASSPGAHSEQYF.

J is TRBJ1-2 and V is TRBV7-8, with TRBD1 as a possible D gene (5 bases). V lost 5 bases, J lost 6 bases, and 13 bases lay in between. The CDR3 contains 13 residues. Germline V gene lookup returns CDR1 SGHVS and CDR2 FQNEAQ. CDR3 in amino acids: CASSPDRGHGYTF. In nucleotides, the CDR3 is TGTGCCAGCAGCCCTGATAGGGGCCATGGCTACACCTTC.

This clone was counted a single time. The J gene is TRBJ2-7, the V gene TRBV27; 12 bases map to TRBD1. V lost 5 bases, J lost 6 bases, and 8 bases stayed unmatched. The germline CDR1 and CDR2 sequences are MNHEY and SMNVEV (reference sequence). The CDR3 covers 15 residues. CDR3 residues: CASSQSGQGAGEQYF. CDR3 nucleotide sequence: TGTGCCAGCAGTCAATCGGGACAGGGGGCTGGCGAGCAGTACTTC.

The gene calls are TRBV4-1 and TRBJ2-1; weak D call: TRBD2 (6 bases). Looked up from germline, CDR1 is MGHRA and CDR2 is YSYEKL. V dropped 6 bases and J dropped 0 bases, with 15 bases sitting between them. The CDR3 is made up of 16 amino acids. The CDR3 region is CASRIIAESSYNEQFF. The CDR3 DNA reads TGCGCCAGCAGGATTATAGCGGAAAGCTCCTACAATGAGCAGTTCTTC.

The DNA for the CDR3 is TGTGCCACCAGTGATTTTCCAGGGAACTATGGCTACACCTTC. Its translation is CATSDFPGNYGYTF. V usage is TRBV24-1 and J usage is TRBJ1-2; a possible D gene is TRBD1 (5 bases). Germline V CDR1 and CDR2: KGHDR, SFDVKD. V was shortened by 1 base and J by 2 bases, with 7 bases between the two germline ends. The CDR3 has 14 amino acids.

This clone was observed a handful of times. The V and J genes are TRBV30 and TRBJ1-3; D remains unclear. V was shortened by 3 bases and J by 0 bases, with 3 bases between the two germline ends. This CDR3 region has 12 residues. In germline, CDR1 is GTSNPN, CDR2 SVGIG (reference sequence). The CDR3 here is CAWRASGNTIYF. In nucleotides, the CDR3 is TGTGCCTGGAGAGCCTCTGGAAACACCATATATTTT. Full variable domain (rest looked up from reference TRBV30 and TRBJ1-3): SQTIHQWPATLVQPVGSPLSLECTVEGTSNPNLYWYRQAAGRGLQLLFYSVGIGQISSEVPQNLSASRPQDRQFILSSKKLLLSDSGFYLCAWRASGNTIYFGEGSWLTVV.

The genes are TRBV2 and TRBJ1-2; 10 bases map to TRBD1. The germline V gene has CDR1 SNHLY and CDR2 FYNNEI. The V and J ends lost 4 bases and 6 bases, in that order; junction bases with no gene match: 11. This CDR3 has 16 residues. CDR3 bases: TGTGCCAGCAGTGTCGCACCGACAGGGGGCGCGAATGGCTACACCTTC. It codes for CASSVAPTGGANGYTF.

This chain connects TRBV19 to TRBJ2-1, with D perhaps TRBD2 (5 bases). Germline V lookup: CDR1 LNHDA, CDR2 SQIVND (reference sequence). Trimming took 3 bases from V and 1 from J, leaving 7 bases between them. The CDR3 spans 14 residues. CDR3 nucleotide sequence: TGTGCCAGTAGTATGGAGCGGTCCTACAATGAGCAGTTCTTC. Protein sequence: CASSMERSYNEQFF.

This clone occurred a few times. The chain recombines TRBV9 with TRBJ2-3; 15 bases are a match to TRBD2. Germline CDR1 reads SGDLS; CDR2 reads YYNGEE. The ends lost 3 bases at V and 4 bases at J; junction bases unmatched: 6. The CDR3 is 17 amino acids. Here the CDR3 reads CASSAPGLAGGPDTQYF. The CDR3 nucleotides are TGTGCCAGCAGCGCCCCAGGACTAGCGGGAGGGCCAGATACGCAGTATTTT.

The V gene is TRBV5-4, the J gene TRBJ2-7, with a possible D match to TRBD1 (5 bases). The CDR3 covers 12 residues. Germline loops: CDR1 SGHNT, CDR2 YYREEE (reference sequence). Trimming took 5 bases from V and 6 from J, leaving 12 bases between them. CDR3 sequence (DNA): TGTGCCAGCAGTTGGGGCGACGGCGAGCAGTACTTC. It encodes CASSWGDGEQYF.